A single sample gave rise to the 22 T cell receptor beta chains below, sequenced in a study of blood T cell repertoires in COVID-19. Measured with immunoSEQ multiplex PCR; TCRdb has only the in-frame clones, and not every one. Of approximately 160,000 clones listed, approximately 80% are singletons. Sequencing was carried out using peripheral blood. The receptors stem from a woman aged 55-69 years with acute or convalescent COVID-19.

This sequence joins TRBV5-5 and TRBJ1-1, with D maybe TRBD1 (6 bases). This CDR3 comprises 16 residues. The germline CDR1 and CDR2 sequences are SGHKS and YYEKEE (reference sequence). The V and J ends lost 3 bases and 2 bases respectively, with 17 bases between them. In DNA, the CDR3 is TGTGCCAGCAGCTCGGACCGGACAGAGCTCAACACTGAAGCTTTCTTT. Its translation: CASSSDRTELNTEAFF.

This chain joins TRBV14 and TRBJ1-5; TRBD1 agrees at 11 bases. Germline CDR1 reads SGHDN; CDR2 reads FVKESK. Trimming at V came to 4 bases and at J to 4 bases, leaving 12 bases not matched to a gene. CDR3 length: 18 residues. The CDR3 region has the DNA TGTGCCAGCAGCCTCCAGGACAGGGGGCGATGGGCTAATCAGCCCCAGCATTTT. Its translation is CASSLQDRGRWANQPQHF.

The chain couples TRBV11-3 to TRBJ2-2; 7 bases agree with TRBD2. The V and J ends lost 3 bases and 5 bases, in that order; junction bases with no gene match: 9. The germline V gene has CDR1 SGHNT and CDR2 YENEEA. The length of the CDR3 is 16 residues. For the CDR3, the DNA is TGTGCCAGCAGCTTCGGGCGGGGGTCGGGGACCGGGGAGCTGTTTTTT. It encodes CASSFGRGSGTGELFF.

The V gene is TRBV4-3, the J gene TRBJ1-2, with 7 bases that match TRBD1. The CDR3 consists of 17 residues. V shed 2 bases, J shed 3 bases, and the junction held 12 bases outside the gene matches. Germline V gene data show CDR1 as LGHNA and CDR2 as YSLEER. The CDR3 loop reads CASSQSISYTGDYGYTF. The CDR3 DNA sequence: TGCGCCAGCAGCCAATCGATCTCCTACACAGGGGACTATGGCTACACCTTC.

The chain has TRBV28 and TRBJ1-5, with D maybe TRBD1 (6 bases). Trimming cost V 1 base and J 6 bases, with 16 bases left between them. CDR3 length: 16 residues. Germline V gene sequence: CDR1 MDHEN, CDR2 SYDVKM. CDR3 bases: TGTGCCAGCAGTTTATACCCCGGGGGGGCCTCTCAGCCCCAGCATTTT. Its translation is CASSLYPGGASQPQHF.

This clone was seen a single time. V is TRBV6-5 and J is TRBJ1-1; 7 bases fit TRBD1. J gave up 1 base and V 4 bases, and 3 bases lay outside the gene matches. Germline V lookup: CDR1 MNHEY, CDR2 SVGAGI. This CDR3 is built from 14 residues. The CDR3 DNA reads as TGTGCCAGCAGTTCTAGACAGGGGAACACTGAAGCTTTCTTT. Amino acid sequence: CASSSRQGNTEAFF.

V and J are TRBV2 and TRBJ1-1, with 7 bases lining up with TRBD1. The CDR3 sequence is 13 residues long. The V gene end was trimmed by 3 bases and the J gene end by 7 bases; junction bases not matched to a gene: 5. Germline CDR1 and CDR2: SNHLY and FYNNEI. CDR3 in DNA: TGTGCCAGCAGTGAGGAGGGGGCTGGTGAAGCTTTCTTT. Its protein is CASSEEGAGEAFF. Together with reference TRBV2 and TRBJ1-1, the CDR3 gives the full variable domain: EPEVTQTPSHQVTQMGQEVILRCVPISNHLYFYWYRQILGQKVEFLVSFYNNEISEKSEIFDDQFSVERPDGSNFTLKIRSTKLEDSAMYFCASSEEGAGEAFFGQGTRLTVV.

This chain uses TRBV4-3 with TRBJ1-2; 7 nucleotides line up with TRBD1. J lost 7 bases, V lost 3 bases, and 5 bases had no gene match. There are 13 residues in the CDR3. Per the germline V gene, CDR1 is LGHNA and CDR2 is YSLEER. The CDR3 DNA sequence: TGCGCCAGCAGCCAGACAGGGACCGGTGGCTACACCTTC. Protein: CASSQTGTGGYTF.

This clone came up once. DNA for the CDR3: TGTGCCAGCAGTCGGAGGGATGAGCAGTTCTTC. Translating gives CASSRRDEQFF. The chain uses TRBV6-5 and TRBJ2-1; maybe TRBD2 (6 bases). V was shortened by 5 bases and J by 8 bases, with 7 bases between the two germline ends. The CDR3 runs 11 residues. The germline gives CDR1 MNHEY, CDR2 SVGAGI.

The V call is TRBV6-2 or TRBV6-3, the J call TRBJ1-3; maybe TRBD1 (6 bases). Deletions cut 6 bases from V and 4 bases from J, with 16 bases between. The CDR3 has 15 amino acids. In germline, CDR1 is MNHEY, CDR2 SVGEGT. DNA for the CDR3: TGTGCCAGCAGCCCACGTGGGGGCCTCGGAAACACCATATATTTT. Translated: CASSPRGGLGNTIYF.

About this clone itself: Other DNA sequences from this sample encode an identical CDR3 as well. The chain recombines TRBV7-3 with TRBJ1-2, with D possibly TRBD1 on 6 matching bases. Germline-derived CDR1 and CDR2 are SGHTA and FQGTGA. The CDR3 totals 13 residues. The V end lost 2 bases, the J end lost 6 bases, and 10 bases lay between the germline ends. CDR3 sequence reads: CASSLSQGDGYTF. The CDR3 DNA reads TGTGCCAGCAGCTTATCACAGGGTGATGGCTACACCTTC.

Here the CDR3 reads CASSLQRQGGSGYTF. CDR3 DNA: TGTGCCAGCAGTCTACAACGACAGGGAGGAAGTGGCTACACCTTC. The chain has TRBV27 and TRBJ1-2, with 7 bases that match TRBD1. Germline assignment: CDR1 MNHEY and CDR2 SMNVEV (reference sequence). The CDR3 consists of 15 residues. With 5 bases clipped from V and 7 bases from J, the junction kept 13 bases outside the gene matches.

V and J are TRBV5-4 and TRBJ2-1; 7 positions match TRBD1. The length of the CDR3 is 15 residues. Germline values: CDR1 SGHNT, CDR2 YYREEE (reference sequence). V lost 0 bases and J lost 15; bases outside the gene matches: 15. The CDR3 region has the DNA TGTGCCAGCAGCTTGGTTTCCGCGAGACAGGGTGAGGCGTTCTTC. Its protein product is CASSLVSARQGEAFF.

The table lists this clone with many counts. V is TRBV19 and J is TRBJ1-5, with a weak D call TRBD1 (5 bases). V was trimmed by 5 bases and J by 4 bases, leaving 15 bases between them. Germline-derived CDR1 and CDR2 are LNHDA and SQIVND (reference sequence). The CDR3 consists of 15 residues. CDR3 coding DNA: TGTGCCAGTAGTGTTTACGGGGGACCGAATCAGCCCCAGCATTTT. Amino acids: CASSVYGGPNQPQHF.

The table lists this clone with a few counts. The V gene is TRBV6-2 or TRBV6-3, the J gene TRBJ1-5; a possible D gene is TRBD1 (6 bases). The CDR3 loop spans 13 amino acids. V lost 5 bases to trimming and J lost 3 bases, with 8 bases between them. CDR1 and CDR2 from the germline V gene are MNHEY and SVGEGT. CDR3 loop: CASSDRYNQPQHF. DNA for the CDR3: TGTGCCAGCAGTGACAGGTACAATCAGCCCCAGCATTTT.

The chain couples TRBV18 to TRBJ2-7; a possible D gene is TRBD2 (5 bases). CDR1 is KGHSH and CDR2 is LQKENI in the germline V gene. This CDR3 contains 13 residues. Trimming pared 6 bases from V and 5 bases from J, leaving 14 bases between. CDR3 sequence (DNA): TGTGCCAGCTCGCTAGGTCCGGGGAACGAGCAGTACTTC. Translating gives CASSLGPGNEQYF.

This sequence joins TRBV6-1 and TRBJ2-7; TRBD2 agrees at 10 bases. CDR3 length: 16 amino acids. The trim removed 0 bases at V and 6 bases at J, leaving 8 bases unmatched. CDR1 and CDR2 from the germline V gene are MNHNS and SASEGT. CDR3 region: CASSEAWASGGGEQYF. The CDR3 DNA reads TGTGCCAGCAGTGAAGCGTGGGCTAGCGGGGGTGGCGAGCAGTACTTC.

The chain couples TRBV7-2 to TRBJ2-3, with 9 bases fitting TRBD1. The V and J ends lost 2 bases and 8 bases, in that order; junction bases with no gene match: 5. The CDR3 is 14 amino acids. Germline V CDR1 and CDR2: SGHTA, FQGNSA. As DNA, the CDR3 is TGTGCCAGCAGCTTATCCACGGACAGGGGTACGCAGTATTTT. Residues: CASSLSTDRGTQYF.

The genes are TRBV4-1 and TRBJ1-5; 10 nucleotides match TRBD1. CDR3 length equals 16 residues. After removal of 3 bases from V and 2 bases from J, the junction contained 4 bases not matched to a gene. CDR1 and CDR2 from the germline V gene are MGHRA and YSYEKL. The CDR3, as DNA: TGCGCCAGCAGCCAGACCGGGACAGGGGGCAATCAGCCCCAGCATTTT. It is translated as CASSQTGTGGNQPQHF.

The genes are TRBV6-4 and TRBJ2-3; TRBD1 is a possible D gene (6 bases). CDR3 length: 15 residues. Germline CDR1 MRHNA, CDR2 SNTAGT. V lost 10 bases to trimming and J lost 0 bases, with 17 bases between them. DNA of the CDR3: TGTGCCACCAGGGCGCAGGGGATCAGCACAGATACGCAGTATTTT. Translating gives CATRAQGISTDTQYF.

The V call is TRBV6-2 or TRBV6-3, the J call TRBJ2-5, with no clear D. This CDR3 region has 12 residues. Germline V gene sequence: CDR1 MNHEY, CDR2 SVGEGT. Trimming pared 0 bases from V and 5 bases from J, leaving 4 bases between. The CDR3 reads CASSYSRETQYF. CDR3 nucleotides: TGTGCCAGCAGTTACTCGCGGGAGACCCAGTACTTC.

This clone occurred a few times. This chain uses TRBV5-1 with TRBJ1-1; 7 nucleotides align to TRBD1. Trimming took 4 bases from V and 0 from J; bases not matched to a gene: 6. CDR3 length: 15 amino acids. CDR1 is SGHRS, CDR2 YFSETQ, per germline. CDR3 nucleotide sequence: TGCGCCAGCAGCAGCCAGACAGGGTTGAACACTGAAGCTTTCTTT. Amino acid sequence: CASSSQTGLNTEAFF.